The rows below give T cell receptor beta chains drawn from one sample of a study of beta chain features in type 1 diabetes. The method was immunoSEQ multiplex PCR; TCRdb's version includes in-frame clones alone and lacks a portion of them. The data hold fewer than 30,000 clones, with approximately 74% observed a single time. Sequenced sample: Tregs from blood. These receptors were obtained from a woman aged 40 to 55 in good health. CDR3s include the opening cysteine and the closing phenylalanine or tryptophan. D genes are given only for firm matches. Part of the rows lack a size; the others show once, few, many or a class for expanded clones.

clone size	V gene	D gene	J gene	CDR3 protein	CDR3 DNA
-	TRBV25-1	-	TRBJ1-1	CASSGGHEAFF	TGTGCCAGCAGTGGGGGACATGAAGCTTTCTTT
-	TRBV19	TRBD2	TRBJ2-6	CASSINGGGSGANVLTF	TGTGCCAGTAGTATTAACGGCGGGGGCTCTGGGGCCAACGTCCTGACTTTC
-	TRBV10-3	-	TRBJ2-1	CAIRREELSSYNEQFF	TGTGCCATCAGAAGAGAGGAGTTAAGCTCCTACAATGAGCAGTTCTTC
-	TRBV6-5	-	TRBJ1-2	CASSYSGGNYGYTF	TGTGCCAGCAGTTACTCAGGGGGTAACTATGGCTACACCTTC
-	TRBV7-8	-	TRBJ1-4	CASSLSYEGYEKLFF	TGTGCCAGCAGCTTATCGTACGAGGGTTATGAAAAACTGTTTTTT
-	TRBV7-8	-	TRBJ1-1	CASSFLVSRNTEAFF	TGTGCCAGCAGCTTTCTGGTGTCGCGGAACACTGAAGCTTTCTTT
once	TRBV29-1	-	TRBJ2-7	CSAAKGQNYEQYF	TGCAGCGCTGCCAAAGGACAGAACTACGAGCAGTACTTC
-	TRBV7-9	-	TRBJ1-1	CASSLGTPSTEAFF	TGTGCCAGCAGCTTGGGGACTCCTTCCACTGAAGCTTTCTTT
-	TRBV6-6	TRBD1	TRBJ2-1	CASSEGQGSYNEQFF	TGTGCCAGCAGCGAAGGACAGGGCTCCTACAATGAGCAGTTCTTC
-	TRBV10-2	-	TRBJ2-5	CASSEGAIHETQETQYF	TGCGCCAGCAGTGAGGGAGCGATACACGAGACTCAAGAGACCCAGTACTTC
-	TRBV7-2	-	TRBJ1-1	CASSSQRHTEAFF	TGTGCCAGCAGCTCCCAGAGGCACACTGAAGCTTTCTTT
-	TRBV7-2	TRBD1	TRBJ2-1	CASSLGKDRFSNEQFF	TGTGCCAGCAGCTTAGGAAAGGACAGGTTTTCCAATGAGCAGTTCTTC
-	TRBV19	-	TRBJ1-1	CASSIGQMNTEAFF	TGTGCCAGTAGTATAGGACAGATGAACACTGAAGCTTTCTTT
few	TRBV5-1	TRBD2	TRBJ2-3	CASSSAGGSTDTQYF	TGCGCCAGCAGCTCCGCGGGGGGTAGCACAGATACGCAGTATTTT
-	TRBV18	-	TRBJ2-2	CASSPMSRELFF	TGTGCCAGCTCACCAATGAGTAGGGAGCTGTTTTTT
-	TRBV5-5	-	TRBJ2-1	CASSSAAVGNEQFF	TGTGCCAGCAGCTCTGCAGCGGTGGGGAATGAGCAGTTCTTC
-	TRBV13	TRBD2	TRBJ2-3	CASSRTSGGADTQYF	TGTGCCAGCAGCCGAACTAGCGGGGGCGCAGATACGCAGTATTTT
-	TRBV7-2	-	TRBJ2-1	CASSPGRLNNEQFF	TGTGCCAGCAGCCCAGGCCGTCTTAACAATGAGCAGTTCTTC
-	TRBV5-4	-	TRBJ2-2	CANSLGPGYTGELFF	TGTGCCAACTCGCTGGGGCCAGGGTACACCGGGGAGCTGTTTTTT
-	TRBV6-5	TRBD1	TRBJ2-7	CASSHQGVVPYEQYF	TGTGCCAGCAGCCACCAGGGGGTTGTACCCTACGAGCAGTACTTC
few	TRBV6-5	TRBD2	TRBJ2-1	CASSYSIAGGHNEQFF	TGTGCCAGCAGTTACTCGATTGCGGGGGGACACAATGAGCAGTTCTTC
-	TRBV18	TRBD1	TRBJ1-6	CASSARQGAITNSPLHF	TGTGCCAGCTCAGCAAGACAGGGGGCGATCACTAATTCACCCCTCCACTTT
-	TRBV19	-	TRBJ1-1	CASSRQQNTEAFF	TGTGCCAGTAGTCGACAGCAGAACACTGAAGCTTTCTTT
-	TRBV27	TRBD1	TRBJ1-1	CASSLFGQGARGSTAFF	TGTGCCAGCAGTTTATTTGGCCAGGGGGCGCGGGGGAGTACGGCTTTCTTT
-	TRBV9	TRBD2	TRBJ2-7	CASSVGDLGGNEQYF	TGTGCCAGCAGCGTAGGCGACCTGGGGGGGAACGAGCAGTACTTC
-	TRBV7-2	-	TRBJ2-7	CASSLTAGASSYEQYF	TGTGCCAGCAGCTTAACGGCGGGGGCTAGCTCCTACGAGCAGTACTTC
few	TRBV7-2	-	TRBJ2-1	CASSLAVGGYNEQFF	TGTGCCAGCAGCTTAGCGGTCGGGGGTTACAATGAGCAGTTCTTC